This TCR beta chain emerged from a study of cytomegalovirus exposure and HLA in healthy donors. Overall study findings and caveats: Researchers reported in a later analysis that common viral pathogens appeared linked to several top clusters.

Points on this clone: Its antigen is not identified.

Both 60 Vbeta primers and 13 Jbeta primers went into the PCR. The data were produced by immunoSEQ multiplex PCR, yet TCRdb's version contains in-frame clones alone and is incomplete. The table lists over 50,000 clones, more than 70% of them singletons. Sequenced input: PBMCs. The receptor comes from a man aged 50 to 60 in good health and CMV-seropositive.

The CDR3: CASSWGTATYEQYF. CDR3 nucleotide sequence: TGTGCCAGCAGCTGGGGGACAGCTACCTACGAGCAGTACTTC. V usage is TRBV7-8 and J usage is TRBJ2-7; 7 bases map to TRBD1. The CDR3 length is 14 residues. CDR1 and CDR2 (germline): SGHVS, FQNEAQ. V dropped 4 bases and J dropped 2; count of bases not matched to a gene: 5.